What follows is one T cell receptor (beta chain) and its context. One end of the junction is discordant with germline, which a read error may explain. This record comes from a study of tumor and adjacent non-tumor tissue in lung cancer. This sample's RNA came from whole unsorted tissue. More than 3 cm separated this lung sample from the edge of the tumor. Per the germline V gene, CDR1 is MNHEY and CDR2 is SVGAGI. This CDR3 is built from 14 residues. A modified ARM-PCR protocol with three rounds of nested PCR amplified TCRbeta. TCRdb reanalysed the multiplex PCR reads using MiXCR and keeps one entry per CDR3 protein. The sample lists some 100,000 distinct CDR3 sequences; approximately 65% were seen once.

The rearrangement joins TRBV6-5 to TRBJ1-6, with unresolved D. Sequencing was carried out using distant non-tumor lung tissue. The clonotype comes from a man aged 25-40 years with non-small cell lung cancer. The CDR3: CASSPRVRDLPLHF. CDR3 nucleotides: TGTGCCAGCAGCCCGCGAGTTCGGGATTTACCCCTCCATTTT.